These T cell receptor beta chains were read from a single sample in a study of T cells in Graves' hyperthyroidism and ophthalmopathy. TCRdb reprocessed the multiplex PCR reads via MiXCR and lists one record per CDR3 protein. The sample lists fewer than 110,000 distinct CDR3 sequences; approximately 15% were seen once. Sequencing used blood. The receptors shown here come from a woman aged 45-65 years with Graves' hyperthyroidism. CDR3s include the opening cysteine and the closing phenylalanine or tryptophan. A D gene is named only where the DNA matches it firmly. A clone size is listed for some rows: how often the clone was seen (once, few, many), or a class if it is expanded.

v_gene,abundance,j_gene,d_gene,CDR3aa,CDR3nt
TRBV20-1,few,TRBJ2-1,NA,CSAPSDGGHPYEQFF,TGCAGTGCTCCCTCCGACGGGGGACATCCTTACGAGCAGTTCTTC
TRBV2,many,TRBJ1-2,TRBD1,CASSGNTGQGRLGYTF,TGTGCCAGCAGCGGAAACACAGGACAGGGGAGGCTTGGCTACACCTTC
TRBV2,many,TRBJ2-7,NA,CASSERVMSSYEQYF,TGTGCCAGCAGTGAAAGGGTAATGAGTAGCTACGAGCAGTACTTC
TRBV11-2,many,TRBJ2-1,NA,CASSSTNIDGGYFSYNEQFF,TGTGCCAGCAGCTCCACAAACATCGACGGAGGGTACTTCTCCTACAATGAGCAGTTCTTC
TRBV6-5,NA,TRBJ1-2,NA,CASSLVRGLDYGYTF,TGTGCCAGCAGTTTAGTCAGGGGACTGGACTATGGCTACACCTTC
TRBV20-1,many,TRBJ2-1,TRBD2,CSAREPTSGSRSEQFF,TGCAGTGCTAGAGAGCCTACTAGCGGGAGTAGAAGTGAGCAGTTCTTC
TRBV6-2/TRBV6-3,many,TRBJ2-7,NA,CASSYRPVIYEQYF,TGTGCCAGCAGTTACCGACCCGTGATCTACGAGCAGTACTTC
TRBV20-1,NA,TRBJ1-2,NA,CSARVRPANYGYTF,TGCAGTGCTAGAGTCAGGCCAGCTAACTATGGCTACACCTTC
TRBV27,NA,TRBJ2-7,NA,CASSLMGAGAEQYF,TGTGCCAGCAGTTTAATGGGGGCCGGGGCCGAGCAGTACTTC
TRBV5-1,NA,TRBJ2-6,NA,CASTVGGANVLTF,TGCGCCAGCACCGTGGGGGGGGCCAACGTCCTGACTTTC
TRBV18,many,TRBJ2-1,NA,CASSLQGGSLNEQFF,TGTGCCAGCTCTCTGCAGGGGGGGTCTCTCAATGAGCAGTTCTTC
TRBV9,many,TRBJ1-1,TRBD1,CASSPQQGGTEAFF,TGTGCCAGCAGCCCCCAACAGGGGGGGACTGAAGCTTTCTTT
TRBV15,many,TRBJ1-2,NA,CATSPRREGGYGYTF,TGTGCCACCAGCCCACGGAGAGAAGGGGGCTATGGCTACACCTTC
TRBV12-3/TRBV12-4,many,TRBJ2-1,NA,CASSLRGRSYNEQFF,TGTGCCAGCAGTTTAAGGGGGAGATCCTACAATGAGCAGTTCTTC
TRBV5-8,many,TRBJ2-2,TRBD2,CASSRGLVGTGELFF,TGTGCCAGCAGCAGGGGACTAGTAGGGACCGGGGAGCTGTTTTTT
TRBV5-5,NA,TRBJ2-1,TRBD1,CVSSLKGQGFGYEQFF,TGTGTCAGCAGCTTGAAGGGACAGGGGTTTGGATATGAGCAGTTCTTC
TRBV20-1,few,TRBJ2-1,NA,CSASAGPTYSYNEQFF,TGCAGTGCTAGTGCCGGACCCACTTACTCCTACAATGAGCAGTTCTTC
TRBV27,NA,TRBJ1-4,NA,CANARRADATNEKLFF,TGTGCCAACGCTCGACGGGCGGATGCAACTAATGAAAAACTGTTTTTT
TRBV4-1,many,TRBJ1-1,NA,CASSQDSPRGTEAFF,TGCGCCAGCAGCCAAGATTCCCCGAGGGGGACTGAAGCTTTCTTT
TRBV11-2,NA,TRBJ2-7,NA,CASSLNPGEQYF,TGTGCCAGCAGCTTAAACCCGGGGGAGCAGTACTTC
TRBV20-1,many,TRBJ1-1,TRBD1,CSANDGTEFTEAFF,TGCAGTGCTAACGACGGGACAGAATTTACTGAAGCTTTCTTT
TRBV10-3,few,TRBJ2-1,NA,CAIKGLGGENEQFF,TGTGCCATCAAAGGCCTAGGAGGTGAAAATGAGCAGTTCTTC
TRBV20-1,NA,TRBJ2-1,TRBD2,CSATRLANYNEQFF,TGCAGTGCTACTCGACTAGCGAACTACAATGAGCAGTTCTTC
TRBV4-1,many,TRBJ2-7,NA,CASSFSVGRGSYEQYF,TGCGCCAGCAGCTTCTCGGTTGGGCGGGGCTCCTACGAGCAGTACTTC
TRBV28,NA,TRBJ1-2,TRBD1,CASSFFGTGGSYGYTF,TGTGCCAGCAGTTTTTTCGGGACAGGGGGTAGCTATGGCTACACCTTC
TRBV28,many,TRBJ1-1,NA,CASRSGLRVNTEAFF,TGTGCCAGCAGGAGTGGACTACGGGTGAACACTGAAGCTTTCTTT
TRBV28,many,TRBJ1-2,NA,CASPNPGRARGGGYGYTF,TGTGCCAGCCCTAACCCCGGGAGGGCTCGGGGGGGGGGCTATGGCTACACCTTC
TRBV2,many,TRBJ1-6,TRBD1,CASGGQGQYNSPLHF,TGTGCCAGCGGAGGACAGGGACAGTATAATTCACCCCTCCACTTT
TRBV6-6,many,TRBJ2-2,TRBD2,CASSYGLAGSNTGELFF,TGTGCCAGCAGTTACGGACTAGCGGGATCGAACACCGGGGAGCTGTTTTTT
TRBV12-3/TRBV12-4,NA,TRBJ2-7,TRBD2,CASSLGGFSYEQYF,TGTGCCAGCAGTTTGGGAGGGTTCTCCTACGAGCAGTACTTC
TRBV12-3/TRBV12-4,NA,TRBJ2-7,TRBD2,CASSLLAGVLGEQYF,TGTGCCAGCAGTTTGTTAGCGGGAGTTTTGGGCGAGCAGTACTTC
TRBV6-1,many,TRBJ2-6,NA,CASRPPDSRSGANVLTF,TGTGCCAGCAGGCCACCGGACAGCAGATCTGGGGCCAACGTCCTGACTTTC
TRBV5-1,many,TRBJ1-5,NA,CASSLQADQPQHF,TGCGCCAGCAGCTTGCAAGCTGATCAGCCCCAGCATTTT
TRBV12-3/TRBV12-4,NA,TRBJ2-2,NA,CASRQAANTGELFF,TGTGCCAGCAGGCAGGCCGCGAACACCGGGGAGCTGTTTTTT
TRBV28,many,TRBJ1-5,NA,CASSLGAAQFSNQPQHF,TGTGCCAGCAGTTTAGGCGCGGCGCAGTTTAGCAATCAGCCCCAGCATTTT
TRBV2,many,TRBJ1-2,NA,CASSELGSNNFYGYTF,TGTGCCAGCAGTGAATTGGGATCAAACAATTTCTATGGCTACACCTTC
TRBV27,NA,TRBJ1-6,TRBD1,CASSAPGTGKYSPLHF,TGTGCCAGCAGCGCACCCGGGACAGGGAAGTACTCACCCCTCCACTTT
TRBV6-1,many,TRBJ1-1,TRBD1,CASRSGTGGNTEAFF,TGTGCCAGCAGATCTGGGACAGGGGGAAACACTGAAGCTTTCTTT
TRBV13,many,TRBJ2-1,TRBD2,CASSPGTSGSGAYNEQFF,TGTGCCAGCAGCCCAGGGACTAGCGGGAGTGGGGCCTACAATGAGCAGTTCTTC
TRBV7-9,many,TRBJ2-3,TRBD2,CASSAGTSGYRDTQYF,TGTGCCAGCAGCGCAGGGACTAGCGGGTATCGGGATACGCAGTATTTT
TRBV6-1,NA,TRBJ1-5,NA,CASSEGVGQPQHF,TGTGCCAGCAGTGAAGGAGTGGGTCAGCCCCAGCATTTT
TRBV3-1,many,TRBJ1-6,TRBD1,CASSPGQAPLHF,TGTGCCAGCAGCCCTGGACAGGCCCCCCTCCACTTT
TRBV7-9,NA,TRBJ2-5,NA,CASSYKPGHSQETQYF,TGTGCCAGCAGCTATAAACCGGGACACAGTCAAGAGACCCAGTACTTC
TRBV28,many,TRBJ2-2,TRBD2,CASSSSGRNTGELFF,TGTGCCAGCAGTTCCAGCGGGAGGAACACCGGGGAGCTGTTTTTT
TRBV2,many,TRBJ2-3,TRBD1,CASRYRGGTDTQYF,TGTGCCAGCAGGTACAGGGGGGGCACAGATACGCAGTATTTT
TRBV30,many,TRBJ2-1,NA,CAWSVRWVAVSSYNEQFF,TGTGCCTGGAGTGTACGCTGGGTAGCGGTTAGCTCCTACAATGAGCAGTTCTTC
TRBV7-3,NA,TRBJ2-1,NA,CASSLTLTGYNEQFF,TGTGCCAGCAGCTTAACCCTGACTGGCTACAATGAGCAGTTCTTC
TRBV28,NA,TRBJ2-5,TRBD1,CASTDRVQETQYF,TGTGCCAGCACGGACAGGGTACAAGAGACCCAGTACTTC
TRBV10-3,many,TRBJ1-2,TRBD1,CATRQGRYGYTF,TGTGCCACCCGACAGGGCCGATATGGCTACACCTTC
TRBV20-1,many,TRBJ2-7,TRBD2,CSARPSGSEQYF,TGCAGTGCCCGGCCTAGCGGGAGCGAGCAGTACTTC
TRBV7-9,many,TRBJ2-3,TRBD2,CASSLALAEATDTQYF,TGTGCCAGCAGCTTAGCACTAGCGGAGGCCACAGATACGCAGTATTTT
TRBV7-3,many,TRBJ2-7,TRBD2,CASSHGLANEQYF,TGTGCCAGCAGTCACGGACTAGCGAACGAGCAGTACTTC
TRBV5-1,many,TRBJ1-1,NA,CASSLELQGDTEAFF,TGCGCCAGCAGCTTGGAGTTACAGGGAGACACTGAAGCTTTCTTT
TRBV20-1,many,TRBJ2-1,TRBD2,CSASRQASGLSNEQFF,TGCAGTGCTAGCCGCCAGGCTAGCGGACTTTCCAATGAGCAGTTCTTC
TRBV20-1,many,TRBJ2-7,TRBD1,CSARQGAYEQYF,TGCAGTGCTAGACAGGGGGCCTACGAGCAGTACTTC
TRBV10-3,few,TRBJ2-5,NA,CAISGGGLETQYF,TGTGCCATCAGTGGTGGGGGACTGGAGACCCAGTACTTC